Listed below are T cell receptor beta chains from one sample, sequenced in a study of identical twins. MiXCR, run by TCRdb on the 5' RACE reads, gives a single entry per CDR3 protein. The top ten hold roughly 14% of the sample, which has hundreds of thousands of distinct CDR3 sequences, roughly 18% seen once. This sample also appeared in a second study, on T cells expressing NK-cell markers.

Sequencing used PBMCs. Receptors were obtained from a woman younger than 30 in good health. The CDR3 runs from the conserved cysteine through the conserved F or W. A D gene is named only where the DNA matches it firmly. Part of the rows lack a size; the others show once, few, many or a class for expanded clones.

d_call	j_call	cdr3_length	v_call	clone_size	cdr3_aa	cdr3_nt
TRBD2	TRBJ2-3	14	TRBV5-6	.	CASARGVGTDTQYF	TGTGCCAGCGCCCGGGGGGTAGGCACAGATACGCAGTATTTT
TRBD2	TRBJ2-1	15	TRBV12-3/TRBV12-4	few	CASSTASGSLNEQFF	TGTGCCAGCAGCACCGCTAGCGGGAGCCTAAATGAGCAGTTCTTC
.	TRBJ1-3	14	TRBV7-2	few	CASSLVARGNTIYF	TGTGCCAGCAGCTTAGTTGCCAGAGGAAACACCATATATTTT
.	TRBJ2-1	12	TRBV10-3	.	CAISPQGLEQFF	TGTGCCATCAGTCCCCAGGGGCTTGAGCAGTTCTTC
.	TRBJ1-2	13	TRBV9	many	CASSVEGVRGYTF	TGTGCCAGCAGCGTAGAAGGGGTACGGGGCTACACCTTC
.	TRBJ2-1	16	TRBV19	.	CASSNGGRSSYNEQFF	TGTGCCAGTAGTAACGGCGGCCGGTCCTCCTACAATGAGCAGTTCTTC
.	TRBJ1-4	14	TRBV30	.	CARGTSATNEKLFF	TGTGCCCGCGGGACGTCTGCAACTAATGAAAAACTGTTTTTT
TRBD2	TRBJ2-3	17	TRBV5-5	few	CASSLAGAGGPIDTQYF	TGTGCCAGCAGCTTGGCAGGAGCGGGGGGGCCTATCGATACGCAGTATTTT
TRBD2	TRBJ2-3	15	TRBV4-2	.	CASSQVISGGDTQYF	TGTGCCAGCAGCCAAGTGATTAGCGGGGGAGATACGCAGTATTTT
TRBD2	TRBJ2-1	17	TRBV5-1	.	CASSFLAGVGIHNEQFF	TGCGCCAGCAGCTTTCTAGCGGGAGTGGGGATCCACAATGAGCAGTTCTTC
TRBD2	TRBJ2-1	15	TRBV20-1	.	CSASLPLAGMNEQFF	TGCAGTGCATCCTTGCCGCTAGCGGGTATGAATGAGCAGTTCTTC
.	TRBJ2-1	13	TRBV7-9	.	CASSLSPAREQFF	TGTGCCAGCAGCTTAAGTCCAGCACGGGAGCAGTTCTTC
.	TRBJ2-1	17	TRBV11-2	few	CASSMLFGQGSFNEQFF	TGTGCCAGCAGCATGCTATTTGGGCAGGGAAGTTTTAATGAGCAGTTCTTC
TRBD2	TRBJ2-1	16	TRBV7-2	.	CASSAPGTTNYNEQFF	TGTGCCAGCAGCGCCCCCGGGACTACGAACTACAATGAGCAGTTCTTC
.	TRBJ2-7	13	TRBV10-3	.	CAISVRGEASQYF	TGTGCCATCTCGGTCAGGGGGGAAGCTTCGCAGTACTTC
TRBD2	TRBJ2-5	15	TRBV12-5	few	CASGRGLAGTETQYF	TGTGCTAGTGGTCGAGGACTAGCGGGGACTGAGACCCAGTACTTC
TRBD1	TRBJ2-7	15	TRBV5-1	.	CASSFGQGLTYEQYF	TGCGCCAGCAGTTTTGGACAGGGCTTGACCTACGAGCAGTACTTC
.	TRBJ1-1	16	TRBV6-1	.	CASSGLGGGGNTEAFF	TGTGCCAGCAGTGGCCTCGGAGGGGGGGGAAACACTGAAGCTTTCTTT
.	TRBJ1-1	14	TRBV9	few	CASRQGGMNTEAFF	TGTGCCAGCAGACAGGGTGGGATGAACACTGAAGCTTTCTTT
TRBD1	TRBJ2-7	15	TRBV20-1	.	CSARAHGQGSYEQYF	TGCAGTGCTAGAGCCCATGGACAGGGCTCCTACGAGCAGTACTTC
.	TRBJ2-7	14	TRBV12-3/TRBV12-4	few	CASRVEGTSYEQYF	TGTGCCAGCAGGGTGGAAGGGACATCCTACGAGCAGTACTTC
TRBD1	TRBJ2-2	17	TRBV7-9	few	CASSRNRDRVDTGELFF	TGTGCCAGCAGCCGAAACCGGGACAGGGTAGACACCGGGGAGCTGTTTTTT
.	TRBJ2-7	14	TRBV5-1	.	CASSIDSKTYEQYF	TGCGCCAGCAGCATTGACTCAAAAACCTACGAGCAGTACTTC
TRBD2	TRBJ2-7	16	TRBV6-5	few	CASSSPPGLGLYEQYF	TGTGCCAGCAGTTCCCCCCCCGGACTAGGCTTATACGAGCAGTACTTC
.	TRBJ1-2	12	TRBV12-3/TRBV12-4	many	CASSFASYGYTF	TGTGCCAGCAGTTTTGCCTCCTATGGCTACACCTTC
TRBD2	TRBJ2-1	19	TRBV15	few	CATSRDPFSRAGEEDEQFF	TGTGCCACCAGCAGAGATCCCTTCTCGCGAGCGGGAGAGGAAGATGAGCAGTTCTTC
.	TRBJ2-6	18	TRBV4-3	.	CASSQSPKGKSGANVLTF	TGCGCCAGCAGCCAGTCCCCAAAGGGGAAATCTGGGGCCAACGTCCTGACTTTC
.	TRBJ1-1	14	TRBV5-1	.	CASSSDPANTEAFF	TGCGCCAGCAGCTCGGACCCAGCGAACACTGAAGCTTTCTTT
.	TRBJ1-1	14	TRBV12-5	many	CASGPGTRNTEAFF	TGTGCTAGTGGCCCTGGGACACGGAACACTGAAGCTTTCTTT
TRBD1	TRBJ1-3	14	TRBV10-3	many	CAITDRGEGNTIYF	TGTGCCATCACCGACAGGGGAGAGGGAAACACCATATATTTT
TRBD1	TRBJ1-2	16	TRBV6-1	few	CASIRGQGALRDGYTF	TGTGCCAGCATCCGAGGTCAGGGGGCGCTTCGGGATGGCTACACCTTC
.	TRBJ1-1	13	TRBV20-1	few	CSGGQAGHTEAFF	TGCAGTGGAGGGCAGGCGGGTCACACTGAAGCTTTCTTT
TRBD1	TRBJ2-2	16	TRBV27	few	CASSYTGTGVTGELFF	TGTGCCAGCAGTTACACCGGGACAGGGGTAACCGGGGAGCTGTTTTTT
.	TRBJ2-7	15	TRBV7-9	.	CASSLKGTAPYEQYF	TGTGCCAGCAGCTTAAAAGGAACGGCTCCCTACGAGCAGTACTTC
TRBD2	TRBJ2-5	16	TRBV9	.	CASSARGLAGEETQYF	TGTGCCAGCAGCGCCCGCGGGCTAGCGGGAGAAGAGACCCAGTACTTC
TRBD2	TRBJ2-1	15	TRBV19	few	CASTQTSGSFGEQFF	TGTGCCAGTACTCAGACTAGCGGGAGTTTTGGTGAGCAGTTCTTC
TRBD1	TRBJ2-1	15	TRBV5-1	few	CASSLGQGADNEQFF	TGCGCCAGCAGCTTGGGGCAGGGGGCCGATAATGAGCAGTTCTTC
.	TRBJ1-2	14	TRBV11-1	few	CASSLEPGPYGYTF	TGTGCCAGCAGCTTAGAGCCCGGTCCTTATGGCTACACCTTC
TRBD1	TRBJ2-7	15	TRBV5-1	.	CASSGTGTGGTEQYF	TGCGCCAGCAGCGGAACCGGGACAGGTGGAACAGAGCAGTACTTC
.	TRBJ2-1	13	TRBV12-3/TRBV12-4	.	CASSFGVGKKQFF	TGTGCCAGCAGTTTTGGTGTGGGAAAAAAGCAGTTCTTC
.	TRBJ2-5	12	TRBV5-1	.	CASTGRQETQYF	TGCGCCAGCACCGGAAGGCAAGAGACCCAGTACTTC
TRBD2	TRBJ2-5	14	TRBV12-3/TRBV12-4	.	CASSLERGDETQYF	TGTGCCAGCAGTTTGGAGCGGGGGGACGAGACCCAGTACTTC
.	TRBJ1-6	14	TRBV12-3/TRBV12-4	.	CASSFEGPNSPLHF	TGTGCCAGCAGTTTCGAAGGGCCCAATTCACCCCTCCACTTT
TRBD1	TRBJ2-1	13	TRBV7-2	.	CASSQRTGGEQFF	TGTGCCAGCAGCCAGAGGACAGGTGGCGAGCAGTTCTTC
TRBD1	TRBJ1-2	13	TRBV6-2/TRBV6-3	many	CASNQQGYDGYTF	TGTGCCAGCAACCAACAGGGGTATGACGGCTACACCTTC
.	TRBJ2-5	13	TRBV5-1	.	CASEGGLRETQYF	TGCGCCAGCGAGGGGGGTCTACGGGAGACCCAGTACTTC
TRBD1	TRBJ2-7	13	TRBV12-3/TRBV12-4	.	CASRGQGAYEQYF	TGTGCCAGCAGAGGACAGGGGGCGTACGAGCAGTACTTC
.	TRBJ1-2	17	TRBV9	few	CASGPGHTTSGVYGYTF	TGTGCCAGCGGCCCCGGACACACTACCTCGGGGGTCTATGGCTACACCTTC
.	TRBJ1-2	15	TRBV20-1	.	CSARMGGGNNYGYTF	TGCAGTGCTAGAATGGGGGGCGGGAATAACTATGGCTACACCTTC
TRBD2	TRBJ2-1	13	TRBV6-1	.	CASSSGRGGEQFF	TGTGCCAGCTCCTCCGGACGGGGGGGTGAGCAGTTCTTC
TRBD1	TRBJ1-5	14	TRBV7-9	many	CASSFGQGSQPQHF	TGTGCCAGCAGTTTTGGACAGGGTAGTCAGCCCCAGCATTTT